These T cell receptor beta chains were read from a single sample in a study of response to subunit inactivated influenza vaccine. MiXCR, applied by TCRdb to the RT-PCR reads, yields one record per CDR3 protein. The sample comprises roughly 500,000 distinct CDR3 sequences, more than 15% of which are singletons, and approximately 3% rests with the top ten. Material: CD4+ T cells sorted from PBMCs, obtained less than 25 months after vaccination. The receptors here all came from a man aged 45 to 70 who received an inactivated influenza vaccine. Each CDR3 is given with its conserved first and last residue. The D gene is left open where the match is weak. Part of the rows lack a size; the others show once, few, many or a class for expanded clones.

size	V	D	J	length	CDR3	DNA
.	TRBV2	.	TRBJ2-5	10	CASSEAHPYF	TGTGCCAGCAGTGAAGCGCACCCCTACTTC
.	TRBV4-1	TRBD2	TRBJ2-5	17	CASSLSAIRGGQETQYF	TGCGCCAGCAGCCTGAGTGCCATCCGGGGGGGACAAGAGACCCAGTACTTC
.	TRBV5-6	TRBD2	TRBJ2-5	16	CASGPGISGGAETQYF	TGTGCCAGCGGCCCCGGGATTAGCGGGGGGGCTGAGACCCAGTACTTC
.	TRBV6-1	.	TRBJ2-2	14	CASRIQGGTGELFF	TGTGCCAGCAGGATTCAGGGAGGCACCGGGGAGCTGTTTTTT
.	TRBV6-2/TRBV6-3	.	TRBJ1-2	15	CASSYQDRIFYGYTF	TGTGCCAGCAGTTACCAAGACAGGATTTTCTATGGCTACACCTTC
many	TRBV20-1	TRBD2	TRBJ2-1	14	CSARRTSVYNEQFF	TGCAGTGCTAGGCGGACTAGCGTTTACAATGAGCAGTTCTTC
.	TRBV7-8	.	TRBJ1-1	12	CASSPPPGKAFF	TGTGCCAGCAGCCCTCCCCCGGGGAAAGCTTTCTTT
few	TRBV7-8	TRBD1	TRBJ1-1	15	CASRLGTGVNTEAFF	TGTGCCAGCAGACTAGGGACAGGGGTTAACACTGAAGCTTTCTTT
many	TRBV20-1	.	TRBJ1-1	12	CSASGGYTEAFF	TGCAGTGCTAGTGGCGGGTACACTGAAGCTTTCTTT
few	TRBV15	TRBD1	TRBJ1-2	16	CATSRRDRGETYGYTF	TGTGCCACCAGCAGAAGGGACAGGGGGGAAACCTATGGCTACACCTTC
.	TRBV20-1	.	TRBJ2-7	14	CSVQRGQGLYEQYF	TGCAGTGTTCAGCGGGGTCAGGGGTTATACGAGCAGTACTTC
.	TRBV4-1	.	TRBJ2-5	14	CASSQEGYQETQYF	TGCGCCAGCAGCCAAGAGGGCTACCAAGAGACCCAGTACTTC
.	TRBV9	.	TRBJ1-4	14	CASSTSGADEKLFF	TGTGCCAGCAGCACCTCGGGGGCAGATGAAAAACTGTTTTTT
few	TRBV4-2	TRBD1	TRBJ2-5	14	CASSEDRLGETQYF	TGTGCCAGCAGCGAGGACAGGCTCGGGGAGACCCAGTACTTC
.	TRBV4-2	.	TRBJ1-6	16	CASSQDLPGRESPLHF	TGTGCCAGCAGCCAAGATCTTCCAGGGAGGGAATCACCCCTCCACTTT
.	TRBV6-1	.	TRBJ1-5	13	CASSEHENQPQHF	TGTGCCAGCAGTGAACACGAGAATCAGCCCCAGCATTTT
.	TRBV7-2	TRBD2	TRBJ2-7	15	CASSAIAGRFYEQYF	TGTGCCAGCAGCGCCATAGCGGGGAGATTCTACGAGCAGTACTTC
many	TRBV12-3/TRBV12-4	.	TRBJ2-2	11	CASSFTGELFF	TGTGCCAGCAGTTTCACCGGGGAGCTGTTTTTT
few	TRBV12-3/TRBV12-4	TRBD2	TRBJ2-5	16	CASSLSGLAGVETQYF	TGTGCCAGCAGTCTCTCAGGACTAGCGGGGGTGGAGACCCAGTACTTC
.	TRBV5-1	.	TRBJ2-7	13	CASSLARDGSQYF	TGCGCCAGCAGCTTGGCCAGGGACGGTTCGCAGTACTTC
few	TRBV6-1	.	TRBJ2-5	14	CASRKHRTGKTQYF	TGTGCCAGCAGAAAACACCGGACCGGAAAGACCCAGTACTTC
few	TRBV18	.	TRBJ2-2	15	CASSPTEVVTGELFF	TGTGCCAGCTCACCGACTGAAGTCGTGACCGGGGAGCTGTTTTTT
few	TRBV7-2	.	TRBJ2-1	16	CASSLYSHASYNEQFF	TGTGCCAGCAGCTTATACTCACACGCCTCCTACAATGAGCAGTTCTTC
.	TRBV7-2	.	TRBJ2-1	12	CASSLARGGSRF	TGTGCCAGCAGCTTAGCTCGGGGCGGATCTAGATTC
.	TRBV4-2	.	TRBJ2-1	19	CASSQAQMGGGQYYNEQFF	TGTGCCAGCAGCCAAGCCCAAATGGGCGGGGGACAATACTACAATGAGCAGTTCTTC
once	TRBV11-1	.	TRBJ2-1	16	CASSLYKGASYNEQFF	TGTGCCAGCAGCTTATACAAAGGCGCCTCCTACAATGAGCAGTTCTTC
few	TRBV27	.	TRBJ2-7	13	CASSFSVGREQYF	TGTGCCAGCAGTTTTTCCGTCGGACGCGAGCAGTACTTC
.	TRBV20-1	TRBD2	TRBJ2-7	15	CSARGLAGGNYEQYF	TGCAGTGCTAGAGGGCTAGCGGGGGGCAACTACGAGCAGTACTTC
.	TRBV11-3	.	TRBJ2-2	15	CASSLDARVTGELFF	TGTGCCAGCAGCTTAGATGCCCGGGTCACCGGGGAGCTGTTTTTT
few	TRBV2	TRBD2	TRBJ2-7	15	CASSPSTSVAWEQYF	TGTGCCAGCAGCCCTTCGACTAGCGTCGCGTGGGAGCAGTACTTC
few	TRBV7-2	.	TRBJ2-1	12	CASSPTTSEQFF	TGTGCCAGCAGCCCAACGACGTCTGAGCAGTTCTTC
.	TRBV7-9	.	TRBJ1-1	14	CASSLYGGNTEAFF	TGTGCCAGCAGCTTATACGGAGGGAACACTGAAGCTTTCTTT
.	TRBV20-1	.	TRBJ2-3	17	CSARDPAAASRTDTQYF	TGCAGTGCTAGAGATCCCGCGGCCGCCTCCCGCACAGATACGCAGTATTTT
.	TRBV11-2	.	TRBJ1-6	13	CASSLALGSPLHF	TGTGCCAGCAGCTTAGCTCTAGGTTCACCCCTCCACTTT
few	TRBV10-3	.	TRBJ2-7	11	CAIANSYEQYF	TGTGCCATCGCCAATAGCTACGAGCAGTACTTC
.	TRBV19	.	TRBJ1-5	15	CASSSMGASNQPQHF	TGTGCCAGTAGTAGTATGGGGGCGAGCAATCAGCCCCAGCATTTT
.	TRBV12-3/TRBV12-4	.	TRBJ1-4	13	CASSPTWRKDLFF	TGTGCCAGCAGCCCTACTTGGCGGAAAGATCTGTTTTTT
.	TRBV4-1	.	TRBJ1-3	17	CASSQGHTGLSGNTIYF	TGCGCCAGCAGCCAAGGTCATACAGGGTTGAGCGGAAACACCATATATTTT
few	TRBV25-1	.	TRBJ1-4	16	CASSEGRPATNEKLFF	TGTGCCAGCAGTGAGGGGAGACCCGCAACTAATGAAAAACTGTTTTTT
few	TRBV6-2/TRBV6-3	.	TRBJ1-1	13	CASSYRHGKWAFF	TGTGCCAGCAGTTACAGACACGGCAAGTGGGCTTTCTTT
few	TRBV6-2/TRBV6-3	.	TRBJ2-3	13	CASSYRRTDTQYF	TGTGCCAGCAGTTACCGACGGACAGATACGCAGTATTTT
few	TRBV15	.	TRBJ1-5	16	CATSRGGRESRQPQHF	TGTGCCACCAGCAGAGGAGGTAGGGAATCTCGTCAGCCCCAGCATTTT
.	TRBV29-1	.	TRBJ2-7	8	CSVNEQYF	TGCAGCGTTAACGAGCAGTACTTC
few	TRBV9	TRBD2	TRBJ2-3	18	CASSVELAGGPGTDTQYF	TGTGCCAGCAGCGTAGAACTAGCGGGAGGGCCAGGGACAGATACGCAGTATTTT
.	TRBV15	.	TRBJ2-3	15	CATSRGTSDTDTQYF	TGTGCCACCAGCAGAGGAACCAGCGACACAGATACGCAGTATTTT
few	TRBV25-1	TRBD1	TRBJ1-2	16	CASRGETGARTYGYTF	TGTGCCAGCAGGGGGGAGACAGGGGCCAGAACCTATGGCTACACCTTC
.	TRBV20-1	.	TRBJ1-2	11	CSARSYPYYTF	TGCAGTGCTAGATCCTACCCCTACTACACCTTC
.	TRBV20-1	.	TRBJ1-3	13	CSARQGPGNTIYF	TGCAGTGCTAGGCAAGGGCCTGGAAACACCATATATTTT
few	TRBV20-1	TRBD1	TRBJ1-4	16	CSATLQGAAANEKLFF	TGCAGTGCTACCCTACAGGGGGCGGCGGCTAATGAAAAACTGTTTTTT
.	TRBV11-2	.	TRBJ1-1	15	CASSRQGLHDTEAFF	TGTGCCAGCAGCCGCCAGGGTTTGCATGACACTGAAGCTTTCTTT
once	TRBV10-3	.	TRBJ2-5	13	CAIQRIEQETQYF	TGTGCCATCCAAAGGATTGAGCAAGAGACCCAGTACTTC
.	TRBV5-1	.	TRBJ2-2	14	CASSSGTGTGELFF	TGCGCCAGCAGCTCTGGCACAGGGACCGGGGAGCTGTTTTTT